A selection of T cell receptor beta chains follows, all from one sample in a study of CD8 T cells in Susac syndrome. MiXCR, run by TCRdb on the immunoSEQ multiplex PCR reads, gives a single entry per CDR3 protein. The data contain tens of thousands of distinct CDR3 sequences, over 75% of them singletons. Sequencing used CD8+ T cells from PBMCs. Every receptor here comes from a human donor with multiple sclerosis. Both conserved end residues are part of each CDR3. D genes are given only for firm matches. Clone size is shown for a subset of rows, as once, few, many or a class of expanded clone.

v_call: TRBV20-1; clone_size: .; cdr3_length: 12; j_call: TRBJ2-3; d_call: .; cdr3_aa: CSARGGWVTQYF; cdr3_nt: TGCAGTGCTAGAGGGGGTTGGGTTACGCAGTATTTT
v_call: TRBV7-8; clone_size: .; cdr3_length: 15; j_call: TRBJ1-1; d_call: .; cdr3_aa: CASSRRTDMNTEAFF; cdr3_nt: TGTGCCAGCAGCCGGCGGACAGACATGAACACTGAAGCTTTCTTT
v_call: TRBV7-9; clone_size: .; cdr3_length: 14; j_call: TRBJ1-5; d_call: TRBD1; cdr3_aa: CASSGGQGRQPQHF; cdr3_nt: TGTGCCAGCAGCGGGGGACAGGGCCGACAGCCCCAGCATTTT
v_call: TRBV4-2; clone_size: .; cdr3_length: 14; j_call: TRBJ2-7; d_call: .; cdr3_aa: CASSQAGRVYEQYF; cdr3_nt: TGTGCCAGCAGCCAAGCTGGCAGGGTCTACGAGCAGTACTTC
v_call: TRBV6-2/TRBV6-3; clone_size: .; cdr3_length: 15; j_call: TRBJ2-2; d_call: .; cdr3_aa: CASSSFPSGNGELFF; cdr3_nt: TGTGCCAGCAGTTCCTTTCCCTCGGGGAACGGGGAGCTGTTTTTT
v_call: TRBV10-2; clone_size: .; cdr3_length: 13; j_call: TRBJ2-5; d_call: .; cdr3_aa: CATHDDQRGTQYF; cdr3_nt: TGCGCCACCCACGACGATCAAAGGGGGACCCAGTACTTC
v_call: TRBV7-6; clone_size: .; cdr3_length: 15; j_call: TRBJ2-1; d_call: TRBD2; cdr3_aa: CASSLGSGGYNEQFF; cdr3_nt: TGTGCCAGCAGCTTAGGTAGCGGGGGGTACAATGAGCAGTTCTTC
v_call: TRBV20-1; clone_size: .; cdr3_length: 14; j_call: TRBJ1-2; d_call: .; cdr3_aa: CSALPYEANYGYTF; cdr3_nt: TGCAGTGCCCTCCCTTACGAGGCTAACTATGGCTACACCTTC
v_call: TRBV25-1; clone_size: .; cdr3_length: 11; j_call: TRBJ2-3; d_call: .; cdr3_aa: CASGGADTQYF; cdr3_nt: TGTGCCAGCGGTGGGGCAGATACGCAGTATTTT
v_call: TRBV4-3; clone_size: .; cdr3_length: 20; j_call: TRBJ2-6; d_call: .; cdr3_aa: CASSQKTRDLWETGANVLTF; cdr3_nt: TGCGCCAGCAGCCAGAAAACCCGGGATCTCTGGGAAACTGGGGCCAACGTCCTGACTTTC
v_call: TRBV28; clone_size: .; cdr3_length: 15; j_call: TRBJ2-3; d_call: TRBD1; cdr3_aa: CASSSSGQYSDTQYF; cdr3_nt: TGTGCCAGCAGTTCCTCGGGACAGTATTCAGATACGCAGTATTTT
v_call: TRBV5-4; clone_size: .; cdr3_length: 15; j_call: TRBJ2-3; d_call: .; cdr3_aa: CASSLTGRSTDTQYF; cdr3_nt: TGTGCCAGCAGCTTAACAGGGAGATCAACAGATACGCAGTATTTT
v_call: TRBV27; clone_size: once; cdr3_length: 14; j_call: TRBJ1-1; d_call: .; cdr3_aa: CASSIDIANTEAFF; cdr3_nt: TGTGCCAGCAGTATCGACATCGCGAACACTGAAGCTTTCTTT
v_call: TRBV4-2; clone_size: .; cdr3_length: 18; j_call: TRBJ2-5; d_call: TRBD2; cdr3_aa: CASSAPGTSGFPKETQYF; cdr3_nt: TGTGCCAGCAGCGCCCCCGGGACTAGCGGTTTCCCAAAAGAGACCCAGTACTTC
v_call: TRBV12-3/TRBV12-4; clone_size: once; cdr3_length: 16; j_call: TRBJ2-3; d_call: TRBD2; cdr3_aa: CASSLELAVTTDTQYF; cdr3_nt: TGTGCCAGCAGTTTAGAACTAGCGGTAACAACAGATACGCAGTATTTT
v_call: TRBV3-1; clone_size: .; cdr3_length: 15; j_call: TRBJ2-5; d_call: .; cdr3_aa: CASSQEDTLQETQYF; cdr3_nt: TGTGCCAGCAGCCAAGAGGACACCCTCCAAGAGACCCAGTACTTC
v_call: TRBV4-1; clone_size: .; cdr3_length: 15; j_call: TRBJ1-1; d_call: .; cdr3_aa: CASSPRHRANTEAFF; cdr3_nt: TGCGCCAGCAGCCCGCGTCACAGAGCGAACACTGAAGCTTTCTTT
v_call: TRBV13; clone_size: .; cdr3_length: 13; j_call: TRBJ2-7; d_call: .; cdr3_aa: CASSSWQGHEQYF; cdr3_nt: TGTGCCAGCAGCTCTTGGCAGGGTCACGAGCAGTACTTC
v_call: TRBV28; clone_size: .; cdr3_length: 12; j_call: TRBJ2-5; d_call: .; cdr3_aa: CASSLGLETQYF; cdr3_nt: TGTGCCAGCAGTTTAGGTCTCGAGACCCAGTACTTC
v_call: TRBV9; clone_size: .; cdr3_length: 13; j_call: TRBJ2-3; d_call: .; cdr3_aa: CASSVVSGDTQYF; cdr3_nt: TGTGCCAGCAGCGTCGTATCAGGGGATACGCAGTATTTT
v_call: TRBV3-1; clone_size: .; cdr3_length: 15; j_call: TRBJ1-3; d_call: .; cdr3_aa: CASSHPVGVGNTIYF; cdr3_nt: TGTGCCAGCAGCCACCCGGTCGGGGTTGGAAACACCATATATTTT
v_call: TRBV5-4; clone_size: few; cdr3_length: 14; j_call: TRBJ2-1; d_call: .; cdr3_aa: CASSLRQFNNEQFF; cdr3_nt: TGTGCCAGCAGCTTGAGACAGTTCAACAATGAGCAGTTCTTC
v_call: TRBV18; clone_size: .; cdr3_length: 14; j_call: TRBJ1-2; d_call: .; cdr3_aa: CASSPPDPYYGYTF; cdr3_nt: TGTGCCAGCTCACCCCCGGACCCCTACTATGGCTACACCTTC